This T cell receptor (beta chain) was found in a study of blood T cell repertoires in COVID-19. Turning to the study itself: The samples span acute and convalescent COVID-19 from the United States, Italy and Spain.

Recruits, aged about 18 to 95 years, lived in roughly 22 US areas. In assigning cohorts, the study relied on participant-reported clinical history. Among Cohort 3 donors, those recovered had two negative PCRs, clearance, or symptom resolution. Libraries were prepared by immunoSEQ multiplex PCR; TCRdb keeps only in-frame clonotypes and omits some of them. The sample includes 400,000 or so clones, around 89% of them seen just once. V lost 4 bases to trimming and J lost 6 bases, with 10 bases between them. The CDR3 is 13 residues long. The chain employs TRBV12-3 or TRBV12-4 and TRBJ1-5; D uncertain. The TCR comes from a man aged 30 to 45 who had recovered from COVID-19. Source material: PBMCs or T cells enriched from blood (not recorded which). The CDR3 coding sequence is TGTGCCAGCAGTTGGAGTACTAGTCAGCCCCAGCATTTT. Its translation: CASSWSTSQPQHF.